The clone carrying this T cell receptor (beta chain) was recorded at least ten times. The CDR3 covers 17 residues. V was clipped by 3 bases and J by 6 bases; unmatched bases: 11. Germline-derived CDR1 and CDR2 are MDHEN and SYDVKM. This entry is derived from a study of Graves' ophthalmopathy and Graves' hyperthyroidism. Amplification of TCR beta CDR3 regions used RNA transcripts. First-round RT-PCR relied on HTBI primers, and a second-round multiplex PCR came next. One entry per CDR3 protein results from TCRdb running MiXCR on the multiplex PCR reads. Among roughly 500,000 distinct CDR3 sequences listed, about 15% were seen once.

Sequences were obtained from blood. The clonotype was recovered from a woman aged 25 to 39 with Graves' ophthalmopathy. This chain connects TRBV28 to TRBJ1-5; 10 bases match TRBD1. DNA of the CDR3: TGTGCCAGCAGTTTCCCCACCGGGACAGGGGACGGTCAGCCCCAGCATTTT. Translating it yields CASSFPTGTGDGQPQHF.